This T cell receptor beta chain was sequenced for a study of human T cells and chemical hapten exposure. Remarks on this clonotype: Its antigen is not identified.

Study-level points and caveats: After DPC sensitization, TCRs above 1 in 1000 frequency showed no change.

Time point: pre-sensitization, week 0. Treatment defined: therapeutic diphenylcyclopropenone sensitization with weekly scalp DPC. In TCRdb, the RACE reads were re-called with MiXCR into one record per CDR3 protein. The sample contains around 92,000 distinct CDR3 sequences, approximately 10% of which appear only once. The CDR3 sequence is 13 residues long. V lost 2 bases to trimming and J lost 5 bases, with 8 bases between them. The V gene's germline CDR1 is SGDLS and CDR2 YYNGEE. The clonotype originates from a woman aged 55 to 70 with alopecia areata. Some clones in this sample may be carry-over from other donors' samples. The chain employs TRBV9 and TRBJ1-5; D is undetermined. The sequencing here drew on whole blood, taken in connection with sensitization to the hapten diphenylcyclopropenone (DPC). The CDR3 reads CASSVDLDQPQHF. The CDR3 coding sequence is TGTGCCAGCAGCGTCGACTTGGATCAGCCCCAGCATTTT. Full variable domain (rest looked up from reference TRBV9 and TRBJ1-5): DSGVTQTPKHLITATGQRVTLRCSPRSGDLSVYWYQQSLDQGLQFLIQYYNGEERAKGNILERFSAQQFPDLHSELNLSSLELGDSALYFCASSVDLDQPQHFGDGTRLSIL.